The 28 T cell receptor beta chains below come from one sample, sequenced in a study of cytomegalovirus exposure and HLA in healthy donors. It was with 60 Vbeta and 13 Jbeta primers that the PCR ran. Here immunoSEQ multiplex PCR was the method, and the copy in TCRdb shows in-frame clones only, minus some. The sample has roughly 140,000 clones; roughly 82% are singletons. Sequenced material: PBMCs. These receptors originate from a man aged 30 to 39 in good health and CMV-seropositive.

The rearrangement links TRBV28 to TRBJ2-1; 12 nucleotides match TRBD2. This CDR3 is built from 15 residues. The trim removed 3 bases at V and 6 bases at J, leaving 3 bases unmatched. CDR1 and CDR2 from the germline V gene are MDHEN and SYDVKM. Here the CDR3 DNA reads TGTGCCAGCAGTTTTACTAGCGGGGGGCTCAATGAGCAGTTCTTC. Residues: CASSFTSGGLNEQFF.

The chain carries TRBV28 and TRBJ2-2; 7 nucleotides agree with TRBD2. Germline loops: CDR1 MDHEN, CDR2 SYDVKM. V lost 4 bases, J lost 6 bases, and 8 bases stayed unmatched. CDR3 length: 15 amino acids. CDR3: CASSSGTIGAGELFF. CDR3 DNA: TGTGCCAGCAGTTCGGGGACTATCGGGGCCGGGGAGCTGTTTTTT.

V and J are TRBV2 and TRBJ1-1; D ambiguous. Per the germline V gene, CDR1 is SNHLY and CDR2 is FYNNEI. V lost 5 bases to trimming and J lost 5 bases, with 6 bases between them. CDR3 size: 11 residues. The CDR3 spells CASSSYTEAFF. The CDR3 DNA follows: TGTGCCAGCAGTTCCTATACTGAAGCTTTCTTT.

V gene TRBV13 combines with J gene TRBJ1-1; 7 nucleotides match TRBD1. V lost 8 bases, J lost 3 bases, and 21 bases stayed unmatched. The CDR3 has 18 residues. The germline V gene encodes CDR1 PRHDT and CDR2 FYEKMQ (reference sequence). CDR3 nucleotide sequence: TGTGCCAGCGTAGGCTCACCAGGACAGGCGGCCCTAGACACTGAAGCTTTCTTT. Translation: CASVGSPGQAALDTEAFF.

This clone has just one count. V gene TRBV28 combines with J gene TRBJ2-5; tentative D call: TRBD1 (5 bases). The end of the DNA fits TRBJ2-7 better, so the J call may be wrong. This CDR3 contains 13 residues. CDR1 is MDHEN and CDR2 is SYDVKM in the germline V gene. CDR3 region: CASSPRGSYEQYF. As DNA, the CDR3 is TGTGCCAGCAGTCCAAGGGGCTCCTACGAGCAGTACTTC.

The sample holds a few counts of this clone. This chain links TRBV5-4 with TRBJ2-5; 7 positions match TRBD1. The V segment lost 4 bases and the J segment 5 bases; nucleotides outside the gene matches: 5. Germline V gives CDR1 SGHNT, CDR2 YYREEE (reference sequence). The CDR3 runs to 13 residues. DNA for the CDR3: TGTGCCAGCAGCATTCAGGGGGTCGAGACCCAGTACTTC. Protein product: CASSIQGVETQYF. The full variable domain, with the rest looked up from reference TRBV5-4 and TRBJ2-5, is ETGVTQSPTHLIKTRGQQVTLRCSSQSGHNTVSWYQQALGQGPQFIFQYYREEENGRGNFPPRFSGLQFPNYSSELNVNALELDDSALYLCASSIQGVETQYFGPGTRLLVL.

The CDR3 region is CASSLVGRNTEAFF. The CDR3 nucleotides read TGCGCCAGCAGCTTGGTTGGCAGAAACACTGAAGCTTTCTTT. This rearrangement joins TRBV5-1 to TRBJ1-1; D is undetermined. The CDR3 has 14 residues. The V end lost 0 bases, the J end lost 2 bases, and 8 bases lay between the germline ends. Germline CDR1 SGHRS, CDR2 YFSETQ.

The chain employs TRBV27 and TRBJ2-7; perhaps TRBD2 as D (6 bases). Per germline, CDR1 MNHEY and CDR2 SMNVEV (reference sequence). Trimming removed 4 bases at V and 6 bases at J, with 16 bases between. The CDR3 loop spans 14 amino acids. The CDR3 DNA reads as TGTGCCAGCAGTTCCCAGGGTTGGGGAGGCGAGCAGTACTTC. This codes for CASSSQGWGGEQYF.

V usage is TRBV2 and J usage is TRBJ2-7; possible D gene TRBD1, 6 bases. Germline V gene sequence: CDR1 SNHLY, CDR2 FYNNEI. There are 13 residues in the CDR3. V shed 9 bases and J shed 0 bases, with 12 bases lying between them. The CDR3 loop is CASRLDSSYEQYF. CDR3 in DNA: TGTGCCAGTCGGTTGGACAGCTCCTACGAGCAGTACTTC.

This clone appeared once. The CDR3 bases are TGTGCCAGCGATTTGGGCCACCAGCCCCAGCATTTT. Residues: CASDLGHQPQHF. This chain joins TRBV2 and TRBJ1-5; no reliable D call. Trimming pared 8 bases from V and 7 bases from J, leaving 12 bases between. Germline V lookup: CDR1 SNHLY, CDR2 FYNNEI. The CDR3 has 12 residues.

The J gene is TRBJ1-2, the V gene TRBV2, with D possibly being TRBD1 (6 bases). Germline assignment: CDR1 SNHLY and CDR2 FYNNEI. The V and J ends lost 8 bases and 6 bases respectively, with 19 bases between them. The CDR3 consists of 14 residues. The CDR3 DNA reads TGTGCCAGCGGTATTTCGGGGGGGCTAGATGGCTACACCTTC. Residues: CASGISGGLDGYTF.

The chain carries TRBV7-2 and TRBJ2-7; 9 bases are a match to TRBD2. Germline V lookup: CDR1 SGHTA, CDR2 FQGNSA. There are 14 residues in the CDR3. V was pared by 5 bases and J by 3 bases, with 5 bases of the junction left unmatched. The CDR3 DNA reads TGTGCCAGCAGCACCGGACTAGCGAGCTACGAGCAGTACTTC. As protein: CASSTGLASYEQYF. Drawing the rest from reference TRBV7-2 and TRBJ2-7, the complete variable domain is GAGVSQSPSNKVTEKGKDVELRCDPISGHTALYWYRQSLGQGLEFLIYFQGNSAPDKSGLPSDRFSAERTGGSVSTLTIQRTQQEDSAVYLCASSTGLASYEQYFGPGTRLTVT.

This chain links TRBV7-9 with TRBJ2-7; TRBD1 is a possible D gene (6 bases). The CDR3 loop spans 14 amino acids. Germline loops: CDR1 SEHNR, CDR2 FQNEAQ (reference sequence). Trimming stripped 4 bases from V and 6 bases from J, with 16 bases between. The CDR3 sequence is CASSSETGRPEQYF. As DNA, the CDR3 is TGTGCCAGCAGCTCCGAGACAGGACGTCCCGAGCAGTACTTC.

The V call is TRBV5-1, the J call TRBJ2-1; 11 bases are shared with TRBD2. This CDR3 region has 20 residues. V shed 0 bases, J shed 0 bases, and the junction held 11 bases outside the gene matches. Germline CDR1 SGHRS, CDR2 YFSETQ. CDR3 protein: CASSLEWVSGGVSSYNEQFF. In nucleotides, the CDR3 is TGCGCCAGCAGCTTGGAGTGGGTTAGCGGGGGGGTAAGCTCCTACAATGAGCAGTTCTTC.

The V gene is TRBV7-2, the J gene TRBJ1-4; D is unresolved. Germline values: CDR1 SGHTA, CDR2 FQGNSA. CDR3 length: 13 residues. Trimming removed 5 bases at V and 5 bases at J, with 9 bases between. CDR3 DNA sequence: TGTGCCAGCAGCATAGGTAGAAATGAAAAACTGTTTTTT. Encoded protein: CASSIGRNEKLFF.

This sequence joins TRBV6-1 and TRBJ2-5, with 8 bases matching TRBD1. Per germline, CDR1 MNHNS and CDR2 SASEGT. The CDR3 is made up of 15 amino acids. Trimming cost V 5 bases and J 0 bases; bases outside gene matches: 5. The CDR3 here is CASSPLTGDQETQYF. CDR3 nucleotides: TGTGCCAGCAGTCCTTTGACAGGGGACCAAGAGACCCAGTACTTC.

The J gene is TRBJ1-6, the V gene TRBV5-6; 7 bases line up with TRBD1. J lost 7 bases, V lost 1 base, and 11 bases had no gene match. The CDR3 runs 17 residues. The germline V gene has CDR1 SGHDT and CDR2 YYEEEE. Here the CDR3 reads CASSLKGTGVRNSPLHF. CDR3 coding DNA: TGTGCCAGCAGCTTGAAGGGCACAGGGGTCCGGAATTCACCCCTCCACTTT.

The chain joins TRBV30 to TRBJ1-2; no firm D call. V shed 0 bases and J shed 6 bases, with 11 bases lying between them. CDR3 length: 13 amino acids. Germline V CDR1 and CDR2: GTSNPN, SVGIG (reference sequence). The CDR3 DNA follows: TGTGCCTGGAGTGTAACGGCAGGCCATGGCTACACCTTC. It translates to CAWSVTAGHGYTF.

The chain joins TRBV14 to TRBJ2-1, with D possibly being TRBD2 (6 bases). The CDR3 is 14 residues long. Germline values: CDR1 SGHDN, CDR2 FVKESK. Trimming pared 3 bases from V and 7 bases from J, leaving 13 bases between. The CDR3 bases are TGTGCCAGCAGCCAGCCTAGCGAGGGGAATGAGCAGTTCTTC. Translating it yields CASSQPSEGNEQFF.

CDR3 loop: CASSEKGVVVGTDTQYF. For the CDR3, the DNA is TGTGCCAGCAGCGAGAAGGGGGTGGTAGTGGGCACAGATACGCAGTATTTT. V gene TRBV9 combines with J gene TRBJ2-3; D is possibly TRBD1 (6 bases). CDR3 length: 17 amino acids. Between the trimmed V and J ends, which lost 3 bases and 1 base, there was a span of 18 bases. CDR1 and CDR2 (germline): SGDLS, YYNGEE.

The V and J genes are TRBV6-5 and TRBJ2-1, with 9 bases matching TRBD2. In germline, CDR1 is MNHEY, CDR2 SVGAGI. The V segment lost 7 bases and the J segment 7 bases; nucleotides outside the gene matches: 8. The CDR3 is 14 residues long. The CDR3 region is CASIRREGGNEQFF. Written as DNA, the CDR3 is TGTGCCAGCATCCGGCGGGAGGGCGGGAATGAGCAGTTCTTC.

The chain links TRBV13 to TRBJ2-2, with D possibly matching TRBD1 (6 bases). The CDR3 contains 16 residues. V was trimmed by 4 bases and J by 1 base, leaving 13 bases between them. The germline V gene has CDR1 PRHDT and CDR2 FYEKMQ (reference sequence). CDR3 in DNA: TGTGCCAGCAGCTGGGGGCCCGGGGTGAACACCGGGGAGCTGTTTTTT. Its translation: CASSWGPGVNTGELFF.

The chain recombines TRBV4-1 with TRBJ2-5; D is possibly TRBD2 (5 bases). CDR3 size: 14 residues. V dropped 1 base and J dropped 0 bases, with 6 bases sitting between them. CDR1 MGHRA and CDR2 YSYEKL come from the germline V gene. The CDR3 region is CASSQGENQETQYF. The CDR3, as DNA: TGCGCCAGCAGCCAAGGGGAGAACCAAGAGACCCAGTACTTC.

The J gene is TRBJ2-5, the V gene TRBV5-4, with TRBD1 identical over 7 bases. The DNA end is more similar to TRBJ2-7, so the J call may be wrong. CDR1 is SGHNT, CDR2 YYREEE, per germline (reference sequence). The CDR3 has 14 amino acids. The CDR3 DNA reads as TGTGCCAGCAGCTATGGGACAGTCTCCTACGAGCAGTACTTC. This translates into CASSYGTVSYEQYF.

This clone has just a few counts. The chain employs TRBV7-9 and TRBJ2-2; 15 bases line up with TRBD2. The CDR3 length is 17 residues. V lost 3 bases to trimming and J lost 4 bases; unmatched junction nucleotides: 3. Germline loops: CDR1 SEHNR, CDR2 FQNEAQ (reference sequence). CDR3 sequence reads: CASSFRTSGRGTGELFF. The DNA of the CDR3 is TGTGCCAGCAGCTTTAGGACTAGCGGGAGGGGCACCGGGGAGCTGTTTTTT.

The chain is built from TRBV5-1 and TRBJ2-5; TRBD2 might be the D (5 bases). V lost 0 bases and J lost 1, with 10 bases in between. CDR3 length: 15 residues. Germline-derived CDR1 and CDR2 are SGHRS and YFSETQ. This chain's CDR3 is CASSLGPGVQETQYF. The DNA of the CDR3 is TGCGCCAGCAGCTTGGGCCCCGGGGTCCAAGAGACCCAGTACTTC.

The rearrangement links TRBV7-9 to TRBJ2-1, with 10 bases that match TRBD2. CDR1 and CDR2 (germline): SEHNR, FQNEAQ (reference sequence). This CDR3 spans 19 amino acids. The ends lost 1 base at V and 1 base at J; junction bases unmatched: 10. DNA for the CDR3: TGTGCCAGCAGCTTAGTAGGGACTAGCGATCTTATGTCCTACAATGAGCAGTTCTTC. Translation: CASSLVGTSDLMSYNEQFF.

The chain carries TRBV28 and TRBJ2-7; tentative D call: TRBD2 (5 bases). Germline V lookup: CDR1 MDHEN, CDR2 SYDVKM. V lost 5 bases and J 3 bases, leaving 14 bases between the germline ends. This CDR3 is 14 amino acids long. In DNA, the CDR3 is TGTGCCAGCAGTAACCCCGGACTTTTCTACGAGCAGTACTTC. This gives the protein CASSNPGLFYEQYF.